Listed below are T cell receptor beta chains from one sample, sequenced in a study of T cells in Graves' hyperthyroidism and ophthalmopathy. TCRdb processed the multiplex PCR reads anew with MiXCR; each CDR3 protein has one entry. The table shows 530,000 or so distinct CDR3 sequences, with approximately 17% occurring only once. What was sequenced was blood. Receptor source: a woman aged 18-30 years with Graves' ophthalmopathy. Each CDR3 is given with its conserved first and last residue. The D gene is left open where the match is weak. Rows may omit the clone size; those that give it use once, few, many or a size class.

>NA|TRBV20-1|TRBJ1-6|many
TGCAGTGCTAGAGAGGGGGGACGGCGTTCACCCCTCCACTTT
CSAREGGRRSPLHF
>NA|TRBV27|TRBJ1-5|NA
TGTGCCAGCAGTTTATCGTTAGATCAGCCCCAGCATTTT
CASSLSLDQPQHF
>TRBD1|TRBV5-6|TRBJ2-7|few
TGTGCCAGCAGCTTGGCCGGGACAGGGGGCATCGAGCAGTACTTC
CASSLAGTGGIEQYF
>NA|TRBV6-2/TRBV6-3|TRBJ1-6|few
TGTGCCAGCAGTTACTCGAGGGATGGCAATTCACCCCTCCACTTT
CASSYSRDGNSPLHF
>TRBD1|TRBV4-1|TRBJ1-2|many
TGCGCCAGCAGCCAAGTTCGGCCAACAGGGGACTACACCTTC
CASSQVRPTGDYTF
>NA|TRBV6-1|TRBJ2-2|NA
TGTGCCAGCACCGCCACCGGGGAGCTGTTTTTT
CASTATGELFF
>TRBD1|TRBV5-6|TRBJ1-1|NA
TGTGCCAGCAGCTTGGGACAGGGGGGTCACATCTTT
CASSLGQGGHIF
>NA|TRBV14|TRBJ2-3|NA
TGTGCCAGCAAGGGACCTCGGAGTGCAGATACGCAGTATTTT
CASKGPRSADTQYF
>NA|TRBV7-2|TRBJ2-2|many
TGTGCCAGCAGCTTAGACCATAACACCGGGGAGCTGTTTTTT
CASSLDHNTGELFF
>NA|TRBV3-1|TRBJ1-5|many
TGTGCCAGCAGCCAAGATTTGATGGTAGGTCAGCCCCAGCATTTT
CASSQDLMVGQPQHF
>NA|TRBV30|TRBJ1-2|many
TGTGCCTGGAGCTCGACAGCCCTTGGAGGCTACACCTTC
CAWSSTALGGYTF
>TRBD1|TRBV7-3|TRBJ2-7|many
TGTGCCAGCAGCTTAATGGCCGCCGGGACAGGTCTCACCGAGCAGTACTTC
CASSLMAAGTGLTEQYF
>NA|TRBV7-9|TRBJ1-1|NA
TGTGCCAGCAGCTTAGGAAGGGAGGGGGTGATCTTT
CASSLGREGVIF
>NA|TRBV7-9|TRBJ2-3|NA
TGTGCCAGCAGCTTAGTCGTAGTTCTAGACGATACGCAGTATTTT
CASSLVVVLDDTQYF
>NA|TRBV20-1|TRBJ2-7|many
TGCAGTGCTGGGGGTTACCCTCCCCACTACGAGCAGTACTTC
CSAGGYPPHYEQYF
>NA|TRBV19|TRBJ1-1|few
TGTGCCAGTAGTCCCTCGGTAGGGATGAACACTGAAGCTTTCTTT
CASSPSVGMNTEAFF
>NA|TRBV20-1|TRBJ2-2|many
TGCAGTGCTTTCGCCGGGGAGCTGTTTTTT
CSAFAGELFF
>NA|TRBV28|TRBJ1-2|many
TGTGCCAGCAGTCCCCGACTAGACTACGGCTACACCTTC
CASSPRLDYGYTF
>TRBD1|TRBV5-1|TRBJ1-2|many
TGCGCCAGCAGGTCAAACAGGGGGCCAATCTATGGCTACACCTTC
CASRSNRGPIYGYTF
>TRBD2|TRBV9|TRBJ2-5|many
TGTGCCAGCAGCGTATCTAGCGGGAGGGGATACGAGACCCAGTACTTC
CASSVSSGRGYETQYF
>NA|TRBV7-9|TRBJ2-3|many
TGTGCCAGCAGCACAGGGGATAGCGGGCGTTCCCGGGATACGCAGTATTTT
CASSTGDSGRSRDTQYF
>TRBD2|TRBV7-9|TRBJ2-4|few
TGTGCCAGCAGCTCTGGACTAGCGACCGAAGTAGCCAAAAACATTCAGTACTTC
CASSSGLATEVAKNIQYF
>NA|TRBV7-2|TRBJ2-5|many
TGTGCCAGCAGCTTACCTGGGCCGGAGACCCAGTACTTC
CASSLPGPETQYF
>TRBD1|TRBV7-2|TRBJ1-5|many
TGTGCCAGCAGCGCTCCCCCGGGACAGGGTTTCGGTAGCAATCAGCCCCAGCATTTT
CASSAPPGQGFGSNQPQHF
>TRBD1|TRBV9|TRBJ2-6|NA
TGTGCCAGCAGCGTAGAAGGGACAGGGCCCCCTGGGGCCAACGTCCTGACTTTC
CASSVEGTGPPGANVLTF
>TRBD1|TRBV2|TRBJ2-1|NA
TGTGCCAGCAGCCGATTCCAGGACAGGGGCCCTAGCGGCAATGAGCAGTTCTTC
CASSRFQDRGPSGNEQFF
>NA|TRBV7-3|TRBJ1-6|many
TGTGCCAGCAGCTTAAACCCGGCCGAACCCCTCCACTTT
CASSLNPAEPLHF
>NA|TRBV19|TRBJ2-3|few
TGTGCCAGTAGTCGCCCCCGACAGACAGATACGCAGTATTTT
CASSRPRQTDTQYF
>TRBD2|TRBV3-1|TRBJ2-1|many
TGTGCCAGCAGCCGCTCGACTAGCGGTTATGAGCAGTTCTTC
CASSRSTSGYEQFF
>NA|TRBV28|TRBJ1-4|many
TGTGCCAGCAGTTTGAATGAAAAACTGTTTTTT
CASSLNEKLFF
>TRBD2|TRBV20-1|TRBJ2-5|NA
TGCAGTGCTAGTGGTCGGACTAGCGGGGGACAAGAGACCCAGTACTTC
CSASGRTSGGQETQYF
>NA|TRBV6-1|TRBJ1-1|NA
TGTGCCAGCAGATCCGGACTTCTAAACGCTGAAGCTTTCTTT
CASRSGLLNAEAFF
>NA|TRBV2|TRBJ1-2|NA
TGTGCCAGCAGTGGGACAGCGACGGTATTTTATGGCTACACCTTC
CASSGTATVFYGYTF
>TRBD1|TRBV4-1|TRBJ2-7|few
TGCGCCAGCAGCCAAGAGTCCGGGACAGGTGGGATCTACGAGCAGTACTTC
CASSQESGTGGIYEQYF
>TRBD1|TRBV2|TRBJ2-7|NA
TGTGCCAGCAGTTCCCTCCTCGGACAGGGCGACGAGCAGTACTTC
CASSSLLGQGDEQYF
>NA|TRBV3-1|TRBJ2-7|many
TGTGCCAGCAGCCCCCAGGGAACGTCCTACGAGCAGTACTTC
CASSPQGTSYEQYF
>NA|TRBV5-1|TRBJ2-7|many
TGCGCCAGCAGCTTAGCTCCGGGTTCAACCTACGAGCAGTACTTC
CASSLAPGSTYEQYF
>NA|TRBV27|TRBJ1-2|NA
TGTGCCAGCAGTTTAGGTGGAGGGCCCTATGGCTACACCTTC
CASSLGGGPYGYTF
>TRBD1|TRBV5-1|TRBJ2-5|few
TGCGCCAGCAGCCGCCTGGGACAGGGATGGGAGACCCAGTACTTC
CASSRLGQGWETQYF
>TRBD2|TRBV27|TRBJ2-7|many
TGTGCCAGCAGTTTAGCTCCGGGGGGTTCTGGCTACGAGCAGTACTTC
CASSLAPGGSGYEQYF
>TRBD1|TRBV5-1|TRBJ2-1|many
TGCGCCAGCAGCACAGGGGACGTATACAATGAGCAGTTCTTC
CASSTGDVYNEQFF